Included here is one T cell receptor beta chain sequence, with context. Its antigen is unidentified. The record originates from a study of cytomegalovirus exposure and HLA in healthy donors. Study results and limitations: The listing of 150 to 200 TCR beta chains classed them as cytomegalovirus-associated.

Trimming removed 7 bases at V and 3 bases at J, with 7 bases between. CDR1 and CDR2 (germline): MNHEY, SVGAGI. This CDR3 is built from 12 residues. The study ran its PCR with 60 Vbeta and 13 Jbeta primers. Profiled with immunoSEQ multiplex PCR; TCRdb holds only in-frame clones, not every one. Of 130,000 or so clones listed, 80% to 90% are singletons. This sequence joins TRBV6-5 and TRBJ2-1, with a tentative D call TRBD1 (5 bases). Sequencing was carried out using PBMCs. The clonotype was recovered from a young woman in good health and CMV-seropositive. The CDR3 loop is CASTGNYNEQFF. The CDR3 DNA is TGTGCCAGCACAGGGAACTACAATGAGCAGTTCTTC.